The T cell receptor (beta chain) described here comes from a study of human T cells and chemical hapten exposure (dated by TCRdb to about 2021). A note on the overall study: Libraries were pooled for sequencing, and per-sample TCR yields varied mainly because of small differences in library volumes within the pool. In alopecia patients, the study followed how the peripheral blood TCR repertoire changed in vivo over primary and secondary sensitization to diphenylcyclopropenone (DPC), a hapten.

During library preparation, unique molecular identifiers were attached to individual cDNA molecules so that TCRs could be counted in a quantitative, reproducible way. From each blood RNA sample, both TCR alpha and TCR beta chains were sequenced. As for the authors' bioinformatics: Samples had a median of about 96,000 TCRs, with a range from 23,224 to 690,600. V, J and CDR3 annotation of the TCR reads was performed with the Decombinator software suite. For the PS versus PT1 abundance plots, all samples were subsampled to the same number of TCRs (28,000). Expanded TCRs were defined as absent before sensitization and observed at least eight times at the 2-week time point. In TCRdb, the public reads were trimmed at Q25 with fastp and aligned with MiXCR, with productive beta chains retained. Records with the same CDR3 protein are collapsed into one entry carrying the most frequent genes and DNA. These V and J calls are TCRdb output, not the study's own analysis. The table for this sample lists about 120,000 distinct CDR3 sequences; approximately 9.3% of them were counted only once. Jointly, the top ten make up 1.3% to 1.5% of the sample.

Measured from the cysteine to the phenylalanine, the CDR3 is 16 residues long. Only the CDR3 region is kept as DNA, spanning 48 bases read in frame from base 1. Sequences SGHVS (CDR1) and FNYEAQ (CDR2) are obtained from the germline V gene. Here V drops 1 base and J drops 4 bases, and the junction holds 7 bases not matched to any gene. Total RNA was extracted from unfractionated whole blood collected in Tempus Blood RNA tubes. Five or six healthy volunteers served as TCR sequencing controls and were bled at day 0, 2 weeks and 6 weeks. For this clonotype: Its antigen is not yet known. No much larger clone exists at a distance of one base, and base qualities are not known.

The paper as a whole reports these results and caveats: After repeated subsampling, changes were observed in the strength of the expansion versus patch-test correlation and in the threshold at which the correlation became significant. DPC sensitization did not change how many TCRs were above 1 in 1000 frequency, and no evidence was found of alterations in global repertoire structure.

Sequencing was performed on whole blood. The sequence came from a human donor in good health. Some clones in this sample may be carry-over from other donors' samples. Donor details come from another sample of the same person, matched by shared clones. Here the chain combines TRBV7-6 and TRBJ1-2; TRBD1 fits 9 bases in the junction. The CDR3 region: CASSLGTGEPFYGYTF. The nucleotide sequence reads as follows: TGTGCCAGCAGCTTAGGGACAGGGGAACCCTTCTATGGCTACACCTTC.